This T cell receptor beta chain was obtained from a study of blood T cell repertoires in COVID-19. Study summary: Donors in the United States, Italy and Spain gave samples during acute or convalescent COVID-19. PBMCs, B-cell-depleted T cells, or T cells provided the cDNA or gDNA that made up the material.

Per germline, CDR1 LGHNA and CDR2 YSLEER. This CDR3 is built from 15 residues. The junction had 0 bases not matched to a gene; V was cut back by 2 bases and J by 6 bases. The data were produced by immunoSEQ multiplex PCR, yet TCRdb's version contains in-frame clones alone and is incomplete. The sample contains under 90,000 clones, over 65% of which appear only once. This clone was counted a few times. The rearrangement joins TRBV4-3 to TRBJ2-2; 13 bases line up with TRBD2. This TCR came from a man in his fifties with active or convalescent COVID-19. What was sequenced was peripheral blood. The CDR3 bases are TGCGCCAGCAGCCAAACTAGCGGGGGGGCCGGGGAGCTGTTTTTT. Its protein is CASSQTSGGAGELFF.